Sequencing of this T cell receptor (beta chain) was carried out in a study of early T cells in non-severe SARS-CoV-2 infection. Study summary: Sequencing was performed on bulk RNA from unsorted whole blood, leaving chains unpaired.

Findings of the study overall: A preference for anti-spike CD8 responses marked VDJdb matching, which missed private and CD4 specificities.

CDR1 and CDR2 (germline): SGHKS, YYEKEE (reference sequence). The CDR3 sequence is 17 residues long. With 4 bases removed from V and 2 bases from J, the gap between germline ends came to 20 bases. Regarding this clonotype: Antigen specificity is unknown.

Each cDNA molecule carried a unique molecular identifier. Each CDR3 protein gets one entry after TCRdb re-called the 5' RACE reads with MiXCR. The table records 65,000 to 95,000 distinct CDR3 sequences, 9% to 10% of them present only once. Sequencing was carried out using whole blood. The rearrangement joins TRBV5-5 to TRBJ2-3; TRBD2 might be the D (5 bases). This sequence was found in an adult who was a healthcare worker with PCR-confirmed SARS-CoV-2 infection or an uninfected control (not recorded which). The CDR3 is CASSLRLARAYTDTQYF. The CDR3 nucleotides read TGTGCCAGCAGCCTCCGATTGGCGCGGGCCTACACAGATACGCAGTATTTT.